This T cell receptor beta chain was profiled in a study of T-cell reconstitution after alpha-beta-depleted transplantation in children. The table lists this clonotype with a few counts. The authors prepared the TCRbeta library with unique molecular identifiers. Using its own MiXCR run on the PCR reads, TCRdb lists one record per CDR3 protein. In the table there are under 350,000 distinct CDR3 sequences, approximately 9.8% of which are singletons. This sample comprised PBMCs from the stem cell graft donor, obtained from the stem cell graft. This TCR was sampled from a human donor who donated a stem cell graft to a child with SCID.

CDR3 amino acids: CASSFTEGDQETQYF. The DNA of the CDR3 is TGTGCCAGCAGTTTTACGGAGGGAGACCAAGAGACCCAGTACTTC. The chain uses TRBV12-3 or TRBV12-4 and TRBJ2-5; D may be TRBD2 (6 bases). Trimming removed 3 bases at V and 0 bases at J, with 11 bases between. The CDR3 totals 15 residues.